The 21 T cell receptor beta chains presented below share a single source sample, sequenced in a study of tumor-infiltrating lymphocytes in primary liver carcinoma. Joint extraction of RNA and DNA used roughly 19-33 mg of bulk tissue that was unsorted. Production of TCR beta cDNA used roughly 500 ng total RNA together with a constant-region primer. Three nested multiplex PCR rounds, a slightly modified ARM-PCR, produced the libraries for TCR beta. TRBV1-TRBV30 forward primers and a C-beta reverse primer were used in the first two PCR rounds, which each ran for about 10 cycles. TCRdb re-analysed the multiplex PCR reads in MiXCR, keeping a single row per CDR3 protein. Here the sample spans more than 100,000 distinct CDR3 sequences, nearly 70% being singletons. The sequencing sample was made of tumor-adjacent normal liver tissue. The receptors were sampled from a woman aged 55 to 70 with primary liver carcinoma and hepatitis B virus infection.

This clonotype was detected ten times or more. This chain connects TRBV12-3 or TRBV12-4 to TRBJ1-1; 8 nucleotides match TRBD1. This CDR3 comprises 12 residues. The J segment lost 8 bases and the V segment lost 3 bases, leaving 2 bases of the junction unmatched. The CDR3 reads CASSLGDREAFF. The CDR3 region has the DNA TGTGCCAGCAGTTTGGGGGACAGGGAAGCTTTCTTT.

This clonotype appeared a few times. The CDR3 reads CASSVGLAGESDTEQYF. In nucleotides, the CDR3 is TGTGCCAGCAGCGTAGGACTAGCGGGAGAGTCTGATACCGAGCAGTACTTC. The chain employs TRBV9 and TRBJ2-7, with 12 bases matching TRBD2. Germline V gives CDR1 SGDLS, CDR2 YYNGEE. The length of the CDR3 is 17 residues. J gave up 6 bases and V 0 bases, and 10 bases lay outside the gene matches. Based on the CDR3 plus reference TRBV9 and TRBJ2-7, the full variable domain is DSGVTQTPKHLITATGQRVTLRCSPRSGDLSVYWYQQSLDQGLQFLIQYYNGEERAKGNILERFSAQQFPDLHSELNLSSLELGDSALYFCASSVGLAGESDTEQYFGPGTRLTVT.

A word on this clonotype: An end of the junction differs from the germline gene, which may be a read error. This chain links TRBV28 with TRBJ2-5, with D tentatively TRBD2 (5 bases). Germline V gene sequence: CDR1 MDHEN, CDR2 SYDVKM. The CDR3 spans 13 residues. The CDR3: CANSLGGWETQYF. CDR3 DNA sequence: TGTGCCAACAGTTTAGGAGGTTGGGAGACCCAGTACTTC.

Comments on this clonotype: Given a much more abundant clone one base away, this may be a read error. V usage is TRBV5-1 and J usage is TRBJ2-5; D not resolved. This CDR3 contains 13 residues. CDR1 SGHRS and CDR2 YFSETQ come from the germline V gene. This CDR3 is CASSFPSQETHYF. Here the CDR3 DNA reads TGCGCCAGCAGCTTTCCGTCCCAAGAGACCCATTACTTC.

The J gene is TRBJ2-1, the V gene TRBV24-1; 7 nucleotides align to TRBD1. The J segment lost 7 bases and the V segment lost 3 bases, leaving 8 bases of the junction unmatched. This CDR3 has 15 amino acids. CDR1 KGHDR and CDR2 SFDVKD come from the germline V gene. The CDR3 DNA is TGTGCCACCAGTGATCCGGGACAGCAACTTAATGAGCAGTTCTTC. It codes for CATSDPGQQLNEQFF.

With respect to this clonotype: A junction end diverges from the germline sequence, so it may reflect a read error. The chain uses TRBV11-3 and TRBJ1-1; D is possibly TRBD1 (6 bases). Looked up from germline, CDR1 is SGHNT and CDR2 is YENEEA. The CDR3 spans 12 residues. The CDR3 sequence is CAGSLGGGEAFF. Here the CDR3 DNA reads TGTGCCGGCAGTTTAGGGGGGGGTGAAGCTTTCTTT.

This clonotype came up once. Its ends do not fully match the called genes, so a read error is possible. This chain connects TRBV11-2 to TRBJ2-7; tentative D call: TRBD2 (6 bases). Per the germline V gene, CDR1 is SGHAT and CDR2 is FQNNGV. This CDR3 contains 14 residues. This CDR3 reads CASTLDIGRRERYF. The CDR3 DNA sequence: TGTGCCAGCACCTTAGATATCGGGAGAAGGGAGAGGTACTTC.

Turning to this clonotype: This may arise from a read error, as a much more abundant clone is one base away. This chain connects TRBV12-3 or TRBV12-4 to TRBJ1-5; D is possibly TRBD1 or TRBD2 (5 bases each). The DNA end is a closer match to TRBJ2-3, so the J assignment may be wrong. This CDR3 region has 12 residues. CDR3 nucleotides: TGTGCCAGCAACTCCGGGGCTCAGCCCCAGTATTTT. This sequence encodes CASNSGAQPQYF.

This clonotype was counted many times. The chain couples TRBV28 to TRBJ2-7; a possible D gene is TRBD2 (6 bases). The CDR3 spans 14 residues. Looked up from germline, CDR1 is MDHEN and CDR2 is SYDVKM. The V end lost 7 bases, the J end lost 1 base, and 14 bases lay between the germline ends. Here the CDR3 DNA reads TGTGCCAGCAACAGACGGGACTTATCCTACGAGCAGTACTTC. It yields the protein CASNRRDLSYEQYF.

Remarks on this clonotype: It may be a read error: a sequence one base away is much more abundant. The chain joins TRBV5-1 to TRBJ2-1; D is possibly TRBD1 (6 bases). CDR3 length equals 12 residues. V was shortened by 7 bases and J by 9 bases, with 14 bases between the two germline ends. The germline CDR1 and CDR2 sequences are SGHRS and YFSETQ. The CDR3 DNA reads TGCGCCAGCCAAGACAGGATTGGTGAGCAGTTCTTC. Translating it yields CASQDRIGEQFF.

The sample holds many counts of this clonotype. The chain combines TRBV28 with TRBJ1-6; no clear D gene. Germline V gene lookup returns CDR1 MDHEN and CDR2 SYDVKM. The CDR3 extends over 15 amino acids. Trimming shortened V by 5 bases and J by 6 bases, and 14 bases separated the two germline ends. The chain's CDR3 is CASSLQQRINSPLHF. The CDR3 DNA follows: TGTGCCAGCAGTCTCCAACAGCGGATTAATTCACCCCTCCACTTT.

For this clonotype: The conserved closing phenylalanine or tryptophan is absent in this CDR3, likely reflecting a read error. This chain joins TRBV28 and TRBJ2-3; D call uncertain. The CDR3 spans 13 residues. Per the germline V gene, CDR1 is MDHEN and CDR2 is SYDVKM. The CDR3 loop is CASSLSLTDTQYL. CDR3 sequence (DNA): TGTGCCAGTAGTTTATCCCTAACAGATACGCAGTATCTT.

With respect to this clonotype: Given a much more abundant clone one base away, this may be a read error. The chain carries TRBV7-9 and TRBJ2-2; TRBD2 aligns across 7 bases. CDR1 is SEHNR, CDR2 FQNEAQ, per germline (reference sequence). The CDR3 has 15 residues. After removal of 8 bases from V and 1 base from J, the junction contained 7 bases not matched to a gene. In nucleotides, the CDR3 is TGTGCCAGCCCCATCTGGGGGGGGAACACCGGGGAGCTGTTTTTT. Amino acids: CASPIWGGNTGELFF.

Remarks on this clonotype: The junction differs from germline at one of its ends, possibly a read error. The chain joins TRBV4-1 to TRBJ2-1; 11 bases are a match to TRBD2. CDR1 and CDR2 (germline): MGHRA, YSYEKL. This CDR3 has 16 residues. The CDR3 nucleotides are TGCGCCAGTAGCCAAGTGACTAGCGGGGATGTCAATGAGCAGTTCTTC. This translates into CASSQVTSGDVNEQFF.

This clonotype was counted between two and nine times. This sequence may be a read error, since a much larger clone differs from it by one base. The V gene is TRBV12-3 or TRBV12-4, the J gene TRBJ2-3, with D hard to call. The CDR3 runs 14 residues. CDR3 sequence (DNA): TGTGCCAGCAGCCCTCACAAGGGCACAGATATGCAGTATTTT. As protein: CASSPHKGTDMQYF.

Regarding this clonotype: A read error is possible here, since a much larger clone lies one base away. The V and J genes are TRBV5-1 and TRBJ1-1; D is undetermined. Germline V gives CDR1 SGHRS, CDR2 YFSETQ. This CDR3 has 12 residues. In DNA form, the CDR3 reads TGCGCCAGCAGCAATCCGAACACTGAAGCTTCCTTT. It translates to CASSNPNTEASF.

This clonotype was seen at least ten times. The rearrangement joins TRBV6-1 to TRBJ2-3, with 9 nucleotides matching TRBD2. Per germline, CDR1 MNHNS and CDR2 SASEGT. The CDR3 length is 15 residues. With V trimmed by 6 bases and J by 4 bases, 8 bases remained unmatched. CDR3 sequence (DNA): TGTGCCAGCAGCGCGCTAGCGGGAAGGTCAGATACGCAGTATTTT. Translating it yields CASSALAGRSDTQYF.

To note about this clonotype: Since a much larger clone is just one base distant, this may be a read error. J is TRBJ2-5 and V is TRBV28; D is unresolved. The CDR3 extends over 11 amino acids. Trimming left V 6 bases short and J 14 bases short, with 16 bases between. Germline V CDR1 and CDR2: MDHEN, SYDVKM. The CDR3 is CASSNQEGPYF. The CDR3, as DNA: TGTGCCAGCAGCAACCAGGAAGGACCCTACTTC.

This clonotype has a handful of counts. The chain couples TRBV7-6 to TRBJ2-1; tentative D call: TRBD1 (5 bases). The V gene's germline CDR1 is SGHVS and CDR2 FNYEAQ. Trimming left V 5 bases short and J 7 bases short, with 15 bases between. This CDR3 spans 14 amino acids. The CDR3 coding sequence is TGTGCCAGCAGCCTTTGGGCCAGGGTGAATGAGCAGTTCTTC. Its translation is CASSLWARVNEQFF.

The chain carries TRBV11-2 and TRBJ1-4, with D possibly being TRBD1 (5 bases). Trimming cost V 2 bases and J 1 base, with 14 bases left between them. CDR1 SGHAT and CDR2 FQNNGV come from the germline V gene. The CDR3 contains 17 residues. DNA of the CDR3: TGTGCCAGCAGCTTACTAAGATCAGGGCAAACTAATGAAAAACTGTTTTTT. It encodes CASSLLRSGQTNEKLFF.

Notes on this clonotype: A much larger clone sits a single nucleotide away, making a read error possible. V gene TRBV28 combines with J gene TRBJ1-2; D perhaps matches TRBD1 (5 bases). Germline V gene sequence: CDR1 MDHEN, CDR2 SYDVKM. This CDR3 comprises 14 residues. The CDR3 DNA sequence: TGTGCCGGCAGTTTAGGGGCAGGGAACTATGGCTACACCTTC. It translates to CAGSLGAGNYGYTF.